Listed below are T cell receptor beta chains from one sample, sequenced in a study of CD8+ T cells in alopecia areata. The table came from immunoSEQ multiplex PCR; TCRdb's copy has only in-frame clones and leaves some out. Of 10,000 or so clones in the sample, roughly three fifths were seen once. Sequences were derived from skin, sampled at week 0. Receptors were obtained from a human donor with alopecia areata. The CDR3 runs from the conserved cysteine through the conserved F or W. The order of the fields is J gene, clone size, D gene, V gene, CDR3 DNA, CDR3 protein. D genes are given only for firm matches. Expanded clones get a size class; other rows say once, few or many, or leave the size out.

TRBJ1-2	few	NA	TRBV4-3	TGCGCCAGCAGCCAAGTGAGGCAGGAAGATGGCTACACCTTC	CASSQVRQEDGYTF
TRBJ1-1	NA	TRBD1	TRBV6-1	TGTGCCAGCAATCGACAGGGGCTACCTGAAGCTTTCTTT	CASNRQGLPEAFF
TRBJ1-3	NA	NA	TRBV6-1	TGTGCCAGCAGTGAAACAGGGATGGGGACTGGAAACACCATATATTTT	CASSETGMGTGNTIYF
TRBJ2-7	NA	TRBD2	TRBV6-1	TGTGCCAGCAGCTACATTAGCGGGGGGAGATACGAGCAGTACTTC	CASSYISGGRYEQYF
TRBJ1-1	few	TRBD1	TRBV29-1	TGCAGCGTCTCTTCCGGGACAGGCGGGACTTTGAACACTGAAGCTTTCTTT	CSVSSGTGGTLNTEAFF
TRBJ1-5	few	NA	TRBV7-8	TGTGCCAGCAGTTCCCTGGGGGAAAGGGATCAGCCCCAGCATTTT	CASSSLGERDQPQHF
TRBJ2-1	NA	NA	TRBV19	TGTGCCAGTAGTATAACCACCTACAATGAGCAGTTCTTC	CASSITTYNEQFF
TRBJ2-1	NA	TRBD2	TRBV19	TGTGCCAGTAGTATAGAAGGAGGCGATGGCGGGAGCTCCTACAATGAGCAGTTCTTC	CASSIEGGDGGSSYNEQFF
TRBJ2-1	few	NA	TRBV29-1	TGCAGCGCGATACAGGGCAGGAATGAGCAGTTCTTC	CSAIQGRNEQFF
TRBJ2-7	NA	NA	TRBV5-4	TGTGCCAGCAGCTTGAAGTCCGGGACCTACGAGCAGTACTTC	CASSLKSGTYEQYF
TRBJ1-1	NA	NA	TRBV5-8	TGTGCCAGCAGCCCGATCTTGGTTACCGAAGCTTTCTTT	CASSPILVTEAFF
TRBJ2-7	NA	TRBD2	TRBV4-2	TGTGCCAGCAGCCAAGATTTTAGCGGGGGGGCCTACGAGCAGTACTTC	CASSQDFSGGAYEQYF
TRBJ1-1	NA	TRBD1	TRBV6-1	TGTGCCAGCAGGAGCGGACAGGACCGGAACACTGAAGCTTTCTTT	CASRSGQDRNTEAFF
TRBJ1-1	NA	NA	TRBV2	TGTGCCAGCAGACGAGGGGGGGGCACTGAAGCTTTCTTT	CASRRGGGTEAFF
TRBJ1-1	NA	NA	TRBV18	TGTGCCAGCTCGCTGGACGGCTACACTGAAGCTTTCTTT	CASSLDGYTEAFF
TRBJ1-1	NA	NA	TRBV6-1	TGTGCCAGCAGTAAATCCAGGGAGGGAACTGAAGCTTTCTTT	CASSKSREGTEAFF
TRBJ2-1	NA	NA	TRBV4-1	TGCGCCAGCAGCCAAGAATCGGTGAGCTCCTACAATGAGCAGTTCTTC	CASSQESVSSYNEQFF
TRBJ1-2	NA	NA	TRBV11-2	TGTGCCAGCAGCTTAGCACACCTCAGTTCCTACACCTTC	CASSLAHLSSYTF
TRBJ2-7	NA	TRBD1	TRBV14	TGTGCCAGCAGCCTTTGGGACAGGGTCTACGAGCAGTACTTC	CASSLWDRVYEQYF
TRBJ2-3	NA	TRBD2	TRBV7-3	TGTGCCAGCAGCTTAGGTAGCGGGACCTTCGCAGATACGCAGTATTTT	CASSLGSGTFADTQYF
TRBJ2-5	NA	NA	TRBV7-8	TGTGCCAGCAGCTTATCGCAGAACCCCCGGACAAAGACCCAGTACTTC	CASSLSQNPRTKTQYF
TRBJ2-1	once	TRBD2	TRBV19	TGTGCCACCCAGCGGGGGGGAGCCTACAATGAGCAGTTCTTC	CATQRGGAYNEQFF
TRBJ1-1	NA	NA	TRBV19	TGTGCCAGTACCCTAAGGGCAGCCGGCACTGAAGCTTTCTTT	CASTLRAAGTEAFF
TRBJ1-2	NA	TRBD1	TRBV27	TGTGCCAGCAGTTTATCTCCATCCCCGGGACAGGGTCCCTATGGCTACACCTTC	CASSLSPSPGQGPYGYTF
TRBJ2-7	few	NA	TRBV5-1	TGCGCCAGCAGCTTGGGGCGGGACACCGTTTCCCATTACGAGCAGTACTTC	CASSLGRDTVSHYEQYF
TRBJ2-5	NA	NA	TRBV14	TGTGCCAGCAGCCAATATTCGCCGGGACTCATATCCGAGACCCAGTACTTC	CASSQYSPGLISETQYF
TRBJ1-1	few	NA	TRBV7-8	TGTGCCAGCAGCTTAGATTTGGACACTGAAGCTTTCTTT	CASSLDLDTEAFF
TRBJ2-1	NA	TRBD2	TRBV5-4	TGTGCCAGCAGGAGACTAGCGGCCAATGAGCAGTTCTTC	CASRRLAANEQFF
TRBJ1-1	NA	TRBD1	TRBV5-1	TGCGCCAGCAGCAAAAGCGGGGGACAGTTGAACACTGAAGCTTTCTTT	CASSKSGGQLNTEAFF
TRBJ2-4	NA	TRBD2	TRBV5-1	TGCGCCAGCAGCTTGCCAATTACCGGCGAGCGGGAGACCAAAAACATTCAGTACTTC	CASSLPITGERETKNIQYF
TRBJ2-5	few	NA	TRBV5-1	TGCGCCAGCAGCCTGCAGGAGACCCAGTACTTC	CASSLQETQYF
TRBJ2-5	NA	TRBD1	TRBV29-1	TGCAGCGCCGGCAAAACTAGGGGGCGTGAGCAGTACTTC	CSAGKTRGREQYF
TRBJ2-7	NA	TRBD1	TRBV29-1	TGCAGCGTGGGGACAGCTACCTACGAGCAGTACTTC	CSVGTATYEQYF
TRBJ2-7	NA	NA	TRBV6-1	TGTGCCAGCAGTCAGCTCCCCGAGCAGTACTTC	CASSQLPEQYF
TRBJ1-1	once	NA	TRBV4-1	TGCGCCAGCAGCCAAGACTGGAGGGGATGGAACACTGAAGCTTTCTTT	CASSQDWRGWNTEAFF
TRBJ2-7	few	NA	TRBV7-8	TGTGCCAGCAGCTTAGGGTCCGGAAAAGGGCAGGGTCTATACGAGCAGTACTTC	CASSLGSGKGQGLYEQYF
TRBJ1-6	once	TRBD1	TRBV18	TGTGCCAGCTCACATGACGGGCCCGGGACAGCTGTCGAGCCCCTCCACTTT	CASSHDGPGTAVEPLHF
TRBJ1-5	few	NA	TRBV7-9	TGTGCCAGCAGGCAGGGGACTCAGCCCCAGCATTTT	CASRQGTQPQHF
TRBJ2-3	few	NA	TRBV5-4	TGTGCCAGCAGCCTCTGGAGGCTAGCGATCACAGATACGCAGTATTTT	CASSLWRLAITDTQYF
TRBJ2-3	NA	NA	TRBV23-1	TGCGCCAGCAGTCTCCGGCAAGGGGGATTAACAGATACGCAGTATTTT	CASSLRQGGLTDTQYF
TRBJ2-5	NA	NA	TRBV19	TGTGCCAGTAGTAGGACAGCCCAAGAGACCCAGTACTTC	CASSRTAQETQYF
TRBJ1-5	few	NA	TRBV4-2	TGTGCCAGCAGCCAGGACCGCAATCAGCCCCAGCATTTT	CASSQDRNQPQHF
TRBJ2-1	NA	TRBD1	TRBV5-1	TGCGCCAGCAGCCCCGGACAGGGGGCGGAAGAGCAGTTCTTC	CASSPGQGAEEQFF
TRBJ2-7	NA	NA	TRBV25-1	TGTGCCCTCCATAAGGTTAACTACGAGCAGTACTTC	CALHKVNYEQYF
TRBJ2-2	NA	TRBD1	TRBV25-1	TGTGCCAGCAGTGAATGGGGGACAGGGGGTGGGGCCGGGGAGCTGTTTTTT	CASSEWGTGGGAGELFF
TRBJ2-2	NA	TRBD1	TRBV30	TGTGCCTGGATCAACAGGGGCGCGAACACCGGGGAGCTGTTTTTT	CAWINRGANTGELFF
TRBJ2-7	NA	TRBD1	TRBV15	TGTGCCACCAGCCTAGGGGGCCCCTACGAGCAGTACTTC	CATSLGGPYEQYF
TRBJ2-2	NA	NA	TRBV10-3	TGTGCCATCGGAGGACAGCCCCTAGGGTCCGGGGAGCTGTTTTTT	CAIGGQPLGSGELFF
TRBJ2-1	NA	NA	TRBV7-9	TGTGCCAGCAGCCGTACGTTCGGTGAGCAGTTCTTC	CASSRTFGEQFF
TRBJ1-2	NA	NA	TRBV14	TGTGCCAGCAGCCACGCCCGGAACTATGGCTACACCTTC	CASSHARNYGYTF
TRBJ1-1	NA	TRBD1	TRBV2	TGCGCCAGCAGTCATTCCCGGGACAGCGGGACTGAAGCTTTCTTT	CASSHSRDSGTEAFF
TRBJ2-7	NA	NA	TRBV6-5	TGTGCCAGCAGTTACTCGAGGTGGTCCCCATACGAGCAGTACTTC	CASSYSRWSPYEQYF
TRBJ2-7	NA	TRBD2	TRBV6-1	TGTGCCAGCAGTGGGAGACTAGCGGGGTTGAAGGACGAGCAGTACTTC	CASSGRLAGLKDEQYF
TRBJ2-7	NA	NA	TRBV7-9	TGTGCCAGCAGCCCCGGGGGATACGACGAGCAGTACTTC	CASSPGGYDEQYF
TRBJ1-1	NA	NA	TRBV6-5	TGTGCCAGCAGTCCCCAGGCGGAGACTGAAGCTTTCTTT	CASSPQAETEAFF